One and the same sample provided the 27 T cell receptor beta chains below, sequenced in a study of T cell changes during pregnancy in multiple sclerosis. Produced via immunoSEQ multiplex PCR; TCRdb's table is partial and in-frame only. In the table there are some 60,000 clones, around 93% of which are singletons. This sample comprised peripheral blood, obtained after pregnancy. Source of these receptors: a female donor in good health, enrolled as a control in a pregnancy study.

The chain employs TRBV2 and TRBJ2-3; TRBD2 aligns across 8 bases. CDR1 is SNHLY, CDR2 FYNNEI, per germline. V was clipped by 5 bases and J by 5 bases; unmatched bases: 9. There are 15 residues in the CDR3. The CDR3: CASSFGGGKGDTQYF. DNA of the CDR3: TGTGCCAGCAGTTTTGGCGGGGGGAAAGGAGATACGCAGTATTTT.

This chain connects TRBV5-6 to TRBJ2-6; D possibly corresponds to TRBD2 (6 bases). This CDR3 has 17 amino acids. V lost 4 bases and J lost 4, with 18 bases in between. Germline assignment: CDR1 SGHDT and CDR2 YYEEEE. CDR3 bases: TGTGCCAGCAGCACCGGGCTGGGGGGTGCCGGGGCCAACGTCCTGACTTTC. It codes for CASSTGLGGAGANVLTF.

The rearrangement joins TRBV7-3 to TRBJ2-2, with TRBD2 identical over 8 bases. Germline assignment: CDR1 SGHTA and CDR2 FQGTGA. The V segment lost 1 base and the J segment 4 bases; nucleotides outside the gene matches: 2. The CDR3 is made up of 15 amino acids. CDR3 protein: CASSLSTSGTGELFF. CDR3 DNA: TGTGCCAGCAGCTTAAGCACTAGCGGCACCGGGGAGCTGTTTTTT.

The rearrangement links TRBV6-5 to TRBJ2-7; no definite D call. Between the trimmed V and J ends, which lost 7 bases and 1 base, there was a span of 14 bases. Germline-derived CDR1 and CDR2 are MNHEY and SVGAGI. CDR3 length equals 14 residues. CDR3 loop: CASIPGRYSYEQYF. The CDR3 DNA is TGTGCCAGCATCCCAGGTCGGTATTCCTACGAGCAGTACTTC.

This rearrangement joins TRBV30 to TRBJ1-1; unclear D gene. Germline CDR1 and CDR2: GTSNPN and SVGIG (reference sequence). This CDR3 contains 14 residues. V lost 2 bases and J lost 5, with 15 bases in between. CDR3 bases: TGTGCCTGGAGTCCGTCGACAATCCCAACTGAAGCTTTCTTT. Translated, it gives CAWSPSTIPTEAFF. Complete variable domain (other parts from reference TRBV30 and TRBJ1-1): SQTIHQWPATLVQPVGSPLSLECTVEGTSNPNLYWYRQAAGRGLQLLFYSVGIGQISSEVPQNLSASRPQDRQFILSSKKLLLSDSGFYLCAWSPSTIPTEAFFGQGTRLTVV.

V gene TRBV7-8 combines with J gene TRBJ2-3; 9 bases align to TRBD1. The V and J ends lost 5 bases and 4 bases, in that order; junction bases with no gene match: 7. The CDR3 has 15 amino acids. Germline V lookup: CDR1 SGHVS, CDR2 FQNEAQ. The CDR3 is CASSPMGQGSDTQYF. CDR3 bases: TGTGCCAGCAGCCCAATGGGACAGGGATCAGATACGCAGTATTTT.

The chain couples TRBV28 to TRBJ2-5; D may be TRBD2 (5 bases). The CDR3 totals 13 residues. Germline lookup yields CDR1 MDHEN and CDR2 SYDVKM. V lost 3 bases to trimming and J lost 2 bases, with 7 bases between them. Here the CDR3 reads CASSLSGQETQYF. In DNA, the CDR3 is TGTGCCAGCAGTTTGAGCGGACAAGAGACCCAGTACTTC.

The chain recombines TRBV12-5 with TRBJ2-3; TRBD1 is a possible D gene (5 bases). CDR3 length: 14 amino acids. Germline CDR1 and CDR2: LGHNT and FRNRAP. Trimming removed 3 bases at V and 6 bases at J, with 13 bases between. CDR3 in amino acids: CASGFTPTEDTQYF. Written as DNA, the CDR3 is TGTGCTAGTGGTTTTACCCCGACAGAGGATACGCAGTATTTT.

The chain recombines TRBV18 with TRBJ1-1; possibly TRBD1 for D (5 bases). The germline V gene encodes CDR1 KGHSH and CDR2 LQKENI. Trimming left V 2 bases short and J 0 bases short, with 10 bases between. CDR3 length: 15 residues. As DNA, the CDR3 is TGTGCCAGCTCACCAAGGGCACAGGTGAACACTGAAGCTTTCTTT. Encoded protein: CASSPRAQVNTEAFF.

DNA of the CDR3: TGTGCCAGCGCTCCTCCATCCGGGGGTTTATGGAGTGAGCAGTTCTTC. This sequence encodes CASAPPSGGLWSEQFF. The V and J genes are TRBV11-1 and TRBJ2-1; TRBD2 is a possible D gene (6 bases). The CDR3 is 16 residues long. Trimming pared 8 bases from V and 9 bases from J, leaving 26 bases between. Germline CDR1 reads SGHAT; CDR2 reads FQDESV (reference sequence).

The J gene is TRBJ2-7, the V gene TRBV5-6, with TRBD1 identical over 8 bases. The germline V gene encodes CDR1 SGHDT and CDR2 YYEEEE. The CDR3 consists of 14 residues. The ends lost 1 base at V and 5 bases at J; junction bases unmatched: 5. CDR3: CASSLRGTGDEQYF. The CDR3 DNA reads as TGTGCCAGCAGCTTGAGGGGGACAGGTGACGAGCAGTACTTC. Full variable domain (remainder filled in from reference TRBV5-6 and TRBJ2-7): DAGVTQSPTHLIKTRGQQVTLRCSPKSGHDTVSWYQQALGQGPQFIFQYYEEEERQRGNFPDRFSGHQFPNYSSELNVNALLLGDSALYLCASSLRGTGDEQYFGPGTRLTVT.

This clone is a singleton in its sample. The chain carries TRBV14 and TRBJ2-5; 7 bases line up with TRBD1. With V trimmed by 6 bases and J by 5 bases, 9 bases remained unmatched. Germline lookup yields CDR1 SGHDN and CDR2 FVKESK. CDR3 length equals 14 residues. Here the CDR3 reads CASSLTGIGETQYF. CDR3 sequence (DNA): TGTGCCAGCAGTCTGACAGGGATTGGTGAGACCCAGTACTTC.

This chain links TRBV5-1 with TRBJ2-5; 9 positions match TRBD2. Germline lookup yields CDR1 SGHRS and CDR2 YFSETQ. This CDR3 is built from 17 residues. Losses at the gene ends were 1 base for V and 2 bases for J; bases not matched to a gene: 9. CDR3 in amino acids: CASSLWALTSGQETQYF. The CDR3 DNA follows: TGCGCCAGCAGCTTGTGGGCCCTGACTAGCGGACAAGAGACCCAGTACTTC.

J is TRBJ2-1 and V is TRBV9; a weak D match, TRBD2 (6 bases). Germline V gene sequence: CDR1 SGDLS, CDR2 YYNGEE. The CDR3 is 14 amino acids. Trimming took off 4 bases at V and 9 bases at J, with 17 bases between the two ends. CDR3 nucleotides: TGTGCCAGCAGCACGGGAACTTTGGGGGGTGAGCAGTTCTTC. It yields the protein CASSTGTLGGEQFF.

The CDR3 sequence is CASTPRGVPYEQYF. DNA of the CDR3: TGTGCCAGCACCCCCAGGGGCGTCCCCTACGAGCAGTACTTC. The rearrangement joins TRBV6-5 to TRBJ2-7; D may be TRBD1 (6 bases). Germline values: CDR1 MNHEY, CDR2 SVGAGI. There are 14 residues in the CDR3. The V gene lost 7 bases and the J gene lost 2 bases, with 15 bases spanning the gap.

This chain links TRBV15 with TRBJ1-2, with D possibly being TRBD1 (5 bases). Germline values: CDR1 LNHNV, CDR2 YYDKDF (reference sequence). The CDR3 loop spans 14 amino acids. Deletions cut 0 bases from V and 3 bases from J, with 8 bases between. CDR3 sequence: CATSRDQTDYGYTF. As DNA, the CDR3 is TGTGCCACCAGCAGAGATCAGACAGACTATGGCTACACCTTC.

The rearrangement uses TRBV30 and TRBJ1-2; TRBD1 matches at 8 bases. Germline V CDR1 and CDR2: GTSNPN, SVGIG (reference sequence). The CDR3 has 14 residues. After removal of 4 bases from V and 4 bases from J, the junction contained 8 bases not matched to a gene. The CDR3 here is CAWTRWTGPYGYTF. The CDR3 bases are TGTGCCTGGACCCGATGGACAGGGCCCTATGGCTACACCTTC.

The V and J genes are TRBV30 and TRBJ1-2, with 9 bases aligning to TRBD1. This CDR3 has 13 residues. Germline-derived CDR1 and CDR2 are GTSNPN and SVGIG (reference sequence). V was pared by 5 bases and J by 8 bases, with 9 bases of the junction left unmatched. The CDR3 nucleotides read TGTGCCTGGGAAGGGACAGGGACTGCGGGCTACACCTTC. This translates into CAWEGTGTAGYTF.

CDR3 sequence: CASSLGSANYGYTF. Written as DNA, the CDR3 is TGCGCCAGCAGCTTGGGTAGCGCCAACTATGGCTACACCTTC. V gene TRBV5-1 combines with J gene TRBJ1-2; unclear D gene. V dropped 0 bases and J dropped 2 bases, with 8 bases sitting between them. This CDR3 spans 14 amino acids. Per the germline V gene, CDR1 is SGHRS and CDR2 is YFSETQ.

The V gene is TRBV9, the J gene TRBJ2-5; D is uncertain. The CDR3 loop spans 14 amino acids. V gave up 4 bases and J gave up 4 bases, with 14 bases separating them. The germline CDR1 and CDR2 sequences are SGDLS and YYNGEE. The DNA of the CDR3 is TGTGCCAGCAGCCTTTCGACTGTGGGAGAGACCCAGTACTTC. Translated: CASSLSTVGETQYF.

V and J are TRBV9 and TRBJ1-3, with 7 bases that match TRBD1. CDR1 is SGDLS, CDR2 YYNGEE, per germline. J lost 3 bases, V lost 0 bases, and 6 bases had no gene match. The CDR3 contains 16 residues. In nucleotides, the CDR3 is TGTGCCAGCAGCGTAGGAGAGGGGGCTAGTGGAAACACCATATATTTT. This gives the protein CASSVGEGASGNTIYF.

V is TRBV4-1 and J is TRBJ2-5; 9 bases match TRBD2. Losses at the gene ends were 0 bases for V and 1 base for J; bases not matched to a gene: 0. CDR3 length: 15 amino acids. The germline gives CDR1 MGHRA, CDR2 YSYEKL. The DNA for the CDR3 is TGCGCCAGCAGCCAAGATAGCGGGAGCCAAGAGACCCAGTACTTC. Translating gives CASSQDSGSQETQYF.

The V gene is TRBV5-1, the J gene TRBJ2-6; no clear D. V gave up 0 bases and J gave up 0 bases, with 13 bases separating them. CDR1 and CDR2 (germline): SGHRS, YFSETQ. There are 18 residues in the CDR3. This chain's CDR3 is CASSLAPLQLSGANVLTF. The CDR3 DNA follows: TGCGCCAGCAGCTTGGCGCCTCTTCAACTCTCTGGGGCCAACGTCCTGACTTTC.

The rearrangement joins TRBV7-8 to TRBJ2-7, with TRBD2 matching 10 bases. The V gene's germline CDR1 is SGHVS and CDR2 FQNEAQ. CDR3 length: 16 amino acids. V shed 3 bases, J shed 6 bases, and the junction held 11 bases outside the gene matches. For the CDR3, the DNA is TGTGCCAGCAGCTTCGAAGTACTAGCGGGAAAACCCGAGCAGTACTTC. The encoded protein is CASSFEVLAGKPEQYF.

The chain is built from TRBV4-3 and TRBJ2-2; maybe TRBD1 (6 bases). This CDR3 has 17 residues. Germline lookup yields CDR1 LGHNA and CDR2 YSLEER. V was cut by 3 bases and J by 7 bases, with 21 bases left in between. The DNA for the CDR3 is TGCGCCAGCAGCCAGGACCGGGACATAGCTTGGGGCGGGGAGCTGTTTTTT. Amino acids: CASSQDRDIAWGGELFF.

The DNA for the CDR3 is TGTGCCAGCAGTTACGCAGGGGCCGACTATGGCTACACCTTC. This sequence encodes CASSYAGADYGYTF. The chain combines TRBV6-5 with TRBJ1-2; tentatively, D is TRBD1 (6 bases). The CDR3 sequence is 14 residues long. CDR1 is MNHEY, CDR2 SVGAGI, per germline. Between the trimmed V and J ends, which lost 2 bases and 3 bases, there was a span of 10 bases.

CDR3 DNA: TGTGCCAGCAGTGATATCGATCCGGGACAGACTTACAATGAGCAGTTCTTC. Amino acid sequence: CASSDIDPGQTYNEQFF. The chain employs TRBV2 and TRBJ2-1, with 7 bases fitting TRBD1. CDR1 SNHLY and CDR2 FYNNEI come from the germline V gene. V dropped 3 bases and J dropped 4; count of bases not matched to a gene: 12. This CDR3 comprises 17 residues.